The source of this T cell receptor beta chain is a study of cytomegalovirus exposure and HLA in healthy donors. Study-wide results and caveats: In a later analysis, at a false discovery rate of 0.05, 16,951 TCR beta sequences matched HLA alleles. Indistinguishability led to the exclusion of some V segments, TRBV6-2 and TRBV6-3 included.

In regard to this clone: Its antigen is not identified.

The primer mix had 60 Vbeta and 13 Jbeta primers. Sequencing was performed with immunoSEQ multiplex PCR; in TCRdb, only in-frame clones are kept and a portion is missing. The table shows about 140,000 clones, with approximately 75% occurring only once. The CDR3 loop spans 15 amino acids. The germline V and J ends were trimmed by 1 base and 1 base, with 8 bases remaining between them. From germline, CDR1 is SGHTA and CDR2 FQGNSA. This chain joins TRBV7-2 and TRBJ1-5, with a tentative D call TRBD1 (6 bases). This TCR derives from a man over 45 in good health and CMV-seropositive. The sample taken for sequencing was PBMCs. The DNA for the CDR3 is TGTGCCAGCAGCTTAGAAAGGGGGAGCAATCAGCCCCAGCATTTT. It yields the protein CASSLERGSNQPQHF.